This TCR beta chain was sequenced for a study of cytotoxic CD8 clonotypes in ibrutinib-treated CLL. Study details: There were roughly 10 relapsed/refractory patients and around 15 treatment-naive patients, and around 17 were IGHV unmutated. Findings of the study overall: Sustained-remission patients were sampled at one set of times and progressing patients at different ones. At ibrutinib response, clonality increased, and at progression it declined back toward baseline.

From germline, CDR1 is LGHNA and CDR2 YSLEER. V lost 1 base to trimming and J lost 0 bases, with 8 bases between them. This CDR3 is built from 15 residues. Only in-frame clones appear in the TCRdb table, and some are missing; sequencing was by immunoSEQ multiplex PCR. The data show hundreds of thousands of clones, with roughly 70% seen just once and 15% held by the top ten. Notes on this clone: Its target is unknown.

The sequences come from PBMCs, collected after 24 months of ibrutinib treatment. The origin of this receptor is a human donor with chronic lymphocytic leukemia. The chain is built from TRBV4-3 and TRBJ2-3; D gene ambiguous. The CDR3 DNA reads as TGCGCCAGCAGCCAAGGCCTACATAGCACAGATACGCAGTATTTT. Residues: CASSQGLHSTDTQYF.